This TCR beta chain came from a study of neoadjuvant anti-PD-1 for oral cavity cancer. About the study: Patients without progression got a fourth dose around day 43.

Trimming removed 5 bases from V and 1 base from J, with 8 bases in between. CDR3 length: 14 amino acids. Germline values: CDR1 MNHNY, CDR2 SVGAGI (reference sequence). Comment on this clone: What it binds is unknown.

General study results and limits: Higher pretreatment blood Treg/Th17 ratios correlated with higher pretreatment blood and lower post-treatment tumor TCRbeta clonality.

The repertoire was sequenced with immunoSEQ multiplex PCR; TCRdb's copy has only in-frame clones and lacks some. Here the sample spans around 60,000 clones, 79% being singletons. The chain has TRBV6-6 and TRBJ2-2; D is ambiguous. The sequence came from a person aged 40 to 85 with oral cavity squamous cell carcinoma. The material sequenced was PBMCs, taken before nivolumab (anti-PD-1) treatment. The CDR3 reads CASSPSVNTGELFF. CDR3 coding DNA: TGTGCCAGCAGTCCCTCGGTGAACACCGGGGAGCTGTTTTTT.